The 11 T cell receptor beta chains listed next were all sequenced from one sample in a study of shared clonotypes between healthy human individuals. The assay was immunoSEQ multiplex PCR, and TCRdb's table has in-frame clones only and misses some. The sample has about 2.2 million clones; 93% are singletons. In the naive CD8 group, cells lacked CD45RO and were positively selected for CCR7, so terminally differentiated effector memory CD45RA+ cells were left out. Sequenced input: naive CD8+ T cells from PBMCs. These receptors were taken from a man in his late teens or twenties in good health. Some clones in this sample may be carry-over from other donors' samples.

The V gene is TRBV4-1, the J gene TRBJ2-7, with D hard to call. This CDR3 is built from 15 residues. Trimming cost V 2 bases and J 5 bases, with 16 bases left between them. Germline V lookup: CDR1 MGHRA, CDR2 YSYEKL. The CDR3 DNA follows: TGCGCCAGCAGCCAAAGTTGGCCCGACTGGGACGAGCAGTACTTC. Translating it yields CASSQSWPDWDEQYF.

The gene calls are TRBV7-9 and TRBJ2-7, with D possibly being TRBD2 (6 bases). In germline, CDR1 is SEHNR, CDR2 FQNEAQ (reference sequence). The CDR3 covers 14 residues. Trimming cost V 1 base and J 5 bases, with 12 bases left between them. Here the CDR3 reads CASSLVSGVDEQYF. CDR3 nucleotide sequence: TGTGCCAGCAGCTTAGTTTCGGGGGTCGACGAGCAGTACTTC.

J is TRBJ2-3 and V is TRBV7-9; TRBD2 matches at 11 bases. Germline CDR1 SEHNR, CDR2 FQNEAQ (reference sequence). CDR3 size: 18 residues. Germline trimming cut 1 base from V and 2 bases from J; bases unmatched to any gene: 8. This CDR3 reads CASSLGSGTSGPTDTQYF. The DNA of the CDR3 is TGTGCCAGCAGCTTAGGTTCCGGGACTAGCGGCCCCACAGATACGCAGTATTTT.

The V call is TRBV10-2, the J call TRBJ1-3, with 7 bases lining up with TRBD1. The trim removed 3 bases at V and 4 bases at J, leaving 3 bases unmatched. The V gene's germline CDR1 is WSHSY and CDR2 SAAADI. This CDR3 spans 14 amino acids. The CDR3: CASSEGTAGNTIYF. The CDR3 DNA reads as TGCGCCAGCAGTGAAGGGACAGCAGGAAACACCATATATTTT.

This clone has only a few counts. The J gene is TRBJ1-1, the V gene TRBV10-3; no firm D call. The V end lost 7 bases, the J end lost 11 bases, and 20 bases lay between the germline ends. The CDR3 totals 13 residues. Germline loops: CDR1 ENHRY, CDR2 SYGVKD. CDR3 amino acids: CAITATHPTPAFF. DNA of the CDR3: TGTGCCATCACGGCGACTCACCCCACCCCCGCTTTCTTT.

A word on this clone: Other DNA sequences of this sample code for an identical CDR3. This chain connects TRBV7-9 to TRBJ2-7; TRBD2 might be the D (6 bases). This CDR3 is built from 13 residues. Germline V CDR1 and CDR2: SEHNR, FQNEAQ (reference sequence). The V and J ends lost 6 bases and 3 bases respectively, with 12 bases between them. The CDR3 reads CASRSGGDYEQYF. CDR3 DNA sequence: TGTGCCAGCAGGTCCGGCGGGGACTACGAGCAGTACTTC.

The chain links TRBV14 to TRBJ2-5; 7 nucleotides match TRBD2. V was clipped by 4 bases and J by 4 bases; unmatched bases: 12. This CDR3 has 16 residues. Per germline, CDR1 SGHDN and CDR2 FVKESK. The CDR3 reads CASSPLTSRFLETQYF. The CDR3 coding sequence is TGTGCCAGCAGCCCCCTGACTAGCCGGTTTCTAGAGACCCAGTACTTC.

The chain uses TRBV4-2 and TRBJ2-3; 7 bases fit TRBD1. There are 15 residues in the CDR3. Germline-derived CDR1 and CDR2 are LGHNA and YNFKEQ. J gave up 6 bases and V 2 bases, and 8 bases lay outside the gene matches. The chain's CDR3 is CASSQIGTEWDTQYF. Written as DNA, the CDR3 is TGTGCCAGCAGCCAAATAGGGACAGAATGGGATACGCAGTATTTT.

CDR3 in DNA: TGTGCCAGCAGACCACAGGGAGGTGCAGATACGCAGTATTTT. This translates into CASRPQGGADTQYF. This sequence joins TRBV7-9 and TRBJ2-3; D possibly matches TRBD1 or TRBD2 (6 bases each). V was pared by 6 bases and J by 4 bases, with 14 bases between. The CDR3 runs to 14 residues. Germline V lookup: CDR1 SEHNR, CDR2 FQNEAQ (reference sequence).

The J gene is TRBJ2-5, the V gene TRBV4-2; D is ambiguous. The CDR3 is 16 amino acids. Germline-derived CDR1 and CDR2 are LGHNA and YNFKEQ. V shed 0 bases and J shed 1 base, with 12 bases lying between them. CDR3: CASSQDPGSVQETQYF. As DNA, the CDR3 is TGTGCCAGCAGCCAAGATCCTGGCAGCGTCCAAGAGACCCAGTACTTC.

The chain employs TRBV7-8 and TRBJ2-1, with 7 nucleotides matching TRBD2. The J segment lost 13 bases and the V segment lost 7 bases, leaving 13 bases of the junction unmatched. Germline V gene data show CDR1 as SGHVS and CDR2 as FQNEAQ. This CDR3 is built from 13 residues. The DNA of the CDR3 is TGTGCCAGCAATAATGAACGGGGGGAGGGTCAGTTCTTC. Translation gives CASNNERGEGQFF.